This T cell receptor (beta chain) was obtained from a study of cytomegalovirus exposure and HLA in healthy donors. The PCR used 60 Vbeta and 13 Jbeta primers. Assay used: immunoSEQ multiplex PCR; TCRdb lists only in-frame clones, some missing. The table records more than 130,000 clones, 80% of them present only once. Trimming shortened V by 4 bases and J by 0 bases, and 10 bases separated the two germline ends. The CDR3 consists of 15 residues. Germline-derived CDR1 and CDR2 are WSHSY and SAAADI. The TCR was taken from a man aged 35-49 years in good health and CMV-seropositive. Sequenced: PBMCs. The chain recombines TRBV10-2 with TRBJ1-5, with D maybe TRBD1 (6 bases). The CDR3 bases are TGCGCCAGCAGTGGGGGACACTATAGCAATCAGCCCCAGCATTTT. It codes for CASSGGHYSNQPQHF.